This record concerns one T cell receptor beta chain sequence. Seattle's cohort entered during active infection and was followed longitudinally. J lost 3 bases, V lost 1 base, and 6 bases had no gene match. CDR3 length: 16 amino acids. Germline V gene lookup returns CDR1 MGHRA and CDR2 YSYEKL. This specimen comes from a study of blood T cell repertoires in COVID-19. The overall study: The study drew acute and convalescent COVID-19 samples from the United States, Italy and Spain. In each case, the material was cDNA or gDNA derived from T cells, B-cell-depleted T cells, or PBMCs.

As handled by the study authors: By means of reference gene primer amplification, nucleated cell counts were estimated. Some clones are missing from TCRdb's copy, which holds only in-frame ones; the method was immunoSEQ multiplex PCR. The DNA was the basis for D and trimming; V, J and clone size are from that table. The sample includes approximately 270,000 clones, around 89% of them seen just once. Sequenced: peripheral blood. The rearrangement links TRBV4-1 to TRBJ2-7; 10 nucleotides line up with TRBD2. This TCR derives from a woman aged 25-40 years with COVID-19, enrolled during active disease. CDR3 amino acids: CASSQASGGGFYEQYF. The CDR3 nucleotides read TGCGCCAGCAGCCAAGCGAGCGGGGGGGGCTTCTACGAGCAGTACTTC.